This T cell receptor (beta chain) was identified during a study of blood T cells in healthy people across ages. Whole-study context: About one barcoded beta molecule per two T cells was the capture yield of template switching. Study outcomes and limitations: With unsorted PBMCs, a conclusive comparison of naive versus antigen-experienced cells was not possible. Versus aged donors, long-lived donors had higher diversity and more naive CD4+ cells. Older age went with lower TCR beta diversity per million T cells, in a roughly linear way.

The V and J ends lost 7 bases and 5 bases, in that order; junction bases with no gene match: 7. The CDR3 is 14 residues long. Of note for this clonotype: Antigen specificity is unknown. This may stem from a read error, because a much larger clone lies one nucleotide away.

A sample-barcoded 5' primer and a J-beta primer mix were used in a second PCR of roughly 7 to 11 cycles. TCRdb recomputed calls from the 5' RACE reads with MiXCR, one row per CDR3 protein. This sample has approximately 800,000 distinct CDR3 sequences, with around 36% found just once. Source material: blood. The V gene is TRBV12-3 or TRBV12-4, the J gene TRBJ1-2; 10 nucleotides align to TRBD1. The TCR comes from a man aged 18 to 29 in good health. The CDR3 region is CASNFGGQGYGYTF. For the CDR3, the DNA is TGTGCCAGCAATTTTGGGGGACAGGGGTATGGCTACACCTTC.